This T cell receptor (beta chain) came from a study of T cells in Graves' hyperthyroidism and ophthalmopathy. Findings and limits, study-wide: Blood shared most expanded thyroid clonotypes above 0.001.

Trimming took 5 bases from V and 7 from J, leaving 6 bases between them. The CDR3 extends over 10 amino acids. Germline-derived CDR1 and CDR2 are DFQATT and SNEGSKA (reference sequence). Using RNA transcripts as the source, TCR beta CDR3 regions were amplified. Initially, a first-round RT-PCR of the TCR CDR3 employed the HTBI primer set. Via MiXCR, TCRdb re-called the multiplex PCR reads, giving one row per CDR3 protein. The sample has about 570,000 distinct CDR3 sequences, 40% to 55% seen once. This clonotype has a single count. What it binds is unknown. Diagnosis rested on symptoms, serum thyroxine and TRAb, thyroid ultrasound, and orbital computed tomography.

The rearrangement uses TRBV20-1 and TRBJ2-1, with D hard to call. The sample consisted of peripheral blood or thyroid tissue (not recorded which). This receptor was taken from an adult woman with Graves' disease, either hyperthyroidism or ophthalmopathy (not recorded which). The CDR3 DNA is TGCAGTGCTCCTTGGAATGAGCAGTTCTTC. Its translation: CSAPWNEQFF.